This T cell receptor (beta chain) was documented in a study of response to subunit inactivated influenza vaccine. Notes on the study in general: Few additional T cells are recruited per seasonal influenza vaccination, authors suggested.

Points on this clonotype: Its antigen remains unidentified.

V lost 8 bases to trimming and J lost 7 bases; unmatched junction nucleotides: 10. This CDR3 spans 14 amino acids. Per the germline V gene, CDR1 is SGHAT and CDR2 is FQNNGV. Each CDR3 protein gets one entry after TCRdb re-called the RT-PCR reads with MiXCR. The sample yields about 780,000 distinct CDR3 sequences, about 18% seen once. The V gene is TRBV11-2, the J gene TRBJ2-7; 11 positions agree with TRBD1. The sample consisted of PBMCs from blood, taken about 5 days after vaccination. This clonotype was sampled from a man aged 45-65 years who received an inactivated influenza vaccine. The CDR3: CASGKDRGLGEQYF. The CDR3 nucleotides are TGTGCCAGCGGCAAGGACAGGGGGCTGGGGGAGCAGTACTTC.